A selection of T cell receptor beta chains follows, all from one sample in a study of T cell responses to AZD1222 COVID-19 vaccine. Method: immunoSEQ multiplex PCR; TCRdb's copy keeps in-frame clones and lacks some. The sample yields 100,000 to 150,000 clones, more than 80% seen once. The specimen comprised peripheral blood, sampled on day 0 of AZD1222 vaccination. The source of these receptors is an adult in good health. The CDR3 runs from the conserved cysteine through the conserved F or W. The order of the fields is V gene, J gene, CDR3 protein.

TRBV9,TRBJ2-1,CASSVPGNNEQFF
TRBV4-1,TRBJ1-2,CASSQESKGREGYTF
TRBV5-8,TRBJ1-5,CASSSTGRGNQPQHF
TRBV2,TRBJ1-5,CASTRGRNQPQHF
TRBV5-5,TRBJ1-2,CASSPARAGWTYGYTF
TRBV4-3,TRBJ2-3,CASSQEPLWGTDTQYF
TRBV7-8,TRBJ1-4,CASSAGEKLFF
TRBV6-2/TRBV6-3,TRBJ1-5,CASSYSGGFSNQPQHF
TRBV18,TRBJ1-5,CASSPLAGFNQPQHF
TRBV7-3,TRBJ2-2,CASSPGVTSGRELFF
TRBV30,TRBJ1-2,CAWSAGAGYGYTF
TRBV4-3,TRBJ1-1,CASSSNRGEVETEAFF
TRBV9,TRBJ2-3,CASSPSGGGAPNPSTDTQYF
TRBV4-3,TRBJ1-5,CASSQDDEDQPQHF
TRBV5-8,TRBJ1-2,CASSFSGTGYGYTF
TRBV6-5,TRBJ2-7,CASSYVGTGDDEQYF
TRBV7-2,TRBJ2-5,CASSFRRGEETQYF
TRBV5-1,TRBJ1-2,CASSPPGEGYTF
TRBV30,TRBJ1-6,CAWSGDSSPLHF
TRBV6-4,TRBJ1-5,CASSEKGGLYQPQHF
TRBV28,TRBJ2-7,CASSSGSWSLYEQYF
TRBV6-4,TRBJ1-3,CARTTGNTIYF
TRBV7-9,TRBJ2-3,CASSLSLAGVVDTQYF
TRBV9,TRBJ2-7,CASSVGGGDYEQYF
TRBV5-6,TRBJ1-6,CASSLGRNSPLHF
TRBV5-1,TRBJ1-1,CASTQEGPNTEAFF
TRBV2,TRBJ2-7,CASIPQGPSYEQYF
TRBV6-2/TRBV6-3,TRBJ2-7,CASSYSPYEQYF
TRBV7-2,TRBJ1-5,CASSPEFLGGNQPQHF
TRBV4-2,TRBJ1-6,CASSQVQRNNSPLHF
TRBV11-2,TRBJ2-3,CASSSTDRPYTDTQYF
TRBV12-1,TRBJ2-1,CASSFGELAGVLPYNEQFF
TRBV19,TRBJ2-7,CASSMTGGSYEQYF
TRBV15,TRBJ1-2,CATSRPDRAGNGYTF
TRBV7-8,TRBJ1-3,CASSLARDRGTDAGNTIYF
TRBV30,TRBJ1-1,CAWKDRGNTEAFF
TRBV4-3,TRBJ1-2,CASSQDGNGWGYGYTF
TRBV5-4,TRBJ1-1,CASSPGMNTEAFF
TRBV19,TRBJ2-7,CASRWTSGNSYEQYF
TRBV25-1,TRBJ2-5,CASSEAYRAGEETQYF
TRBV2,TRBJ2-5,CASRPGLAGVTETQYF
TRBV7-8,TRBJ1-2,CASSTHGSLGYTF
TRBV11-3,TRBJ1-1,CASSLEGNTEAFF
TRBV21-1,TRBJ2-4,CASSIPILAKNIQYF
TRBV28,TRBJ2-3,CASSDREEGTDTQYF
TRBV9,TRBJ1-5,CASSVEGRRNQPQHF
TRBV7-9,TRBJ1-5,CASSLAGAGIGNQPQHF
TRBV10-1,TRBJ2-1,CASRAGTPTYNEQFF
TRBV6-5,TRBJ1-1,CASTTTGMENTEAFF
TRBV28,TRBJ1-2,CASSLGGQGAVTGGYTF